This T cell receptor (beta chain) emerged from a study of Graves' ophthalmopathy and Graves' hyperthyroidism. Turning to the study itself: Stable hyperthyroid donors showed no ophthalmopathy during 18 months follow-up.

In this sample, this clonotype turned up once. Germline assignment: CDR1 KGHDR and CDR2 SFDVKD. This CDR3 is built from 14 residues. As the template, RNA transcripts were used to amplify TCR beta CDR3 regions. RT-PCR in the first round used HTBI primers; a second-round multiplex PCR followed. In TCRdb, the multiplex PCR reads were re-called with MiXCR into one record per CDR3 protein. This table holds about 590,000 distinct CDR3 sequences, 35% to 45% found once. V usage is TRBV24-1 and J usage is TRBJ2-7, with 10 bases that match TRBD1. The end of the DNA fits TRBJ2-1 better, so the J call may be wrong. This receptor was taken from an adult man with Graves' hyperthyroidism. The sequenced material came from peripheral blood or thyroid tissue (not recorded which). CDR3 loop: CATSDRTGGNEQFF. The CDR3 nucleotides are TGTGCCACCAGTGACAGGACAGGGGGCAATGAGCAGTTCTTC.